This entry describes one T cell receptor (beta chain). This clonotype was seen a handful of times. No antigen is known for it. Base qualities were left out, and no much larger clone turns up one base away. To demonstrate the VDJtools post-analysis software, TCR beta repertoires were profiled from the peripheral blood of over ten young patients with multiple sclerosis. Multiple sclerosis patients were children and adolescents aged about 6 to 16 years. The data were obtained in a study of post-analysis software for immune sequencing data (dated by TCRdb to 2013 to 2016). A note on the overall study: Disease courses on record covered relapsing-remitting, secondary progressive and progressive-relapsing multiple sclerosis, though some patients had no subtype annotation. Patient repertoires were compared against about a dozen previously published healthy control repertoires from donors aged 6 to 25 years. A subset of samples was prepared in parallel using single-end sample barcoding, then pooled and co-amplified after Illumina adapter ligation. The full study reports these points: Strong co-clustering of samples prepared in the same batch was shown by direct clustering with F measure, prompting a batch-effect correction. The control group was slightly older than the multiple sclerosis patient group. Multiple sclerosis patients had significantly lower normalized Chao1 diversity than controls, a result that suggests substantial peripheral T-cell clonal expansion. Patients showed significantly higher frequencies than controls for a handful of TRBV segments, among them TRBV5-6, TRBV5-1 and TRBV20-1.

Library preparation used PCR. Sequencing took place on an Illumina HiSeq 2500. To reduce PCR and sequencing biases, unique molecular identifiers were incorporated into the TCR beta cDNA libraries. Every 1 to 10 million input T cells yielded 500,000 or so cDNA molecules, meaning each molecule approximated one T cell. Patient libraries were prepared and sequenced with the same protocol used for the earlier healthy control dataset. Within a given batch, samples were prepared together, multiplexed and sequenced on the same HiSeq lane. The source study handled its data this way. Raw barcoded reads were processed with MIGEC, and single-read molecular identifier groups were discarded before consensus assembly and CDR3 extraction. Clonotype tables were post-analysed with VDJtools, normalizing diversity by down-sampling all datasets to the smallest sample size. Repertoire overlap clustering matched CDR3 amino acid but not nucleotide sequences to correct batch-related cross-sample contamination. The public sequencing data were trimmed at Q25 with fastp and processed into clonotypes with MiXCR by TCRdb, which kept only in-frame beta chains. Every CDR3 protein is listed once, alongside the most common genes and DNA of its rows. The V and J calls here are based on TCRdb, not the publication. The sample data list about 760,000 distinct CDR3 sequences, and less than 35% of these were observed just once. The ten most abundant clones make up around 0.6% of the sample.

For CDR1 and CDR2, the germline V gene lists MDHEN and SYDVKM. V is clipped by 6 bases and J by 1 base, and the sequence between their germline boundaries is 12 bases long. Reading from cysteine to phenylalanine, the CDR3 counts 14 amino acids. CDR3 DNA is the only sequence kept; it has 42 bases, read in frame from the first base. The specimen sequenced was blood. This receptor chain uses TRBV28 and TRBJ2-5, with the D assignment possibly TRBD1 or TRBD2, given 5 matching bases for each. This TCR came from a girl aged 5 to 17 with multiple sclerosis. Read as DNA, the sequence is TGTGCCAGCAGGGGGACGGCGAGCCAAGAGACCCAGTACTTC. It specifies CASRGTASQETQYF.